The 27 T cell receptor beta chains below were found in one sample sequenced in a study of Graves' ophthalmopathy and Graves' hyperthyroidism. TCR beta CDR3 regions were amplified from RNA transcripts. HTBI primers primed a first-round RT-PCR, and a second-round multiplex PCR followed. TCRdb redid the calling of the multiplex PCR reads with MiXCR, one entry per CDR3 protein. The sample has some 380,000 distinct CDR3 sequences, less than 20% seen once. Sequenced input: peripheral blood. The receptor set was obtained from a woman aged 18-35 years with stable Graves' hyperthyroidism.

This clonotype was seen more than once but under ten times. J is TRBJ2-2 and V is TRBV27; 8 nucleotides align to TRBD2. Germline assignment: CDR1 MNHEY and CDR2 SMNVEV (reference sequence). This CDR3 is built from 14 residues. V shed 6 bases, J shed 4 bases, and the junction held 4 bases outside the gene matches. CDR3 coding DNA: TGTGCCAGCAGCACGGGACTAGTCACCGGGGAGCTGTTTTTT. Translation: CASSTGLVTGELFF.

There are many counts of this clonotype. As DNA, the CDR3 is TGTGCCAGCTCACCCATACTCCCTGAAGCTTTCTTT. It is translated as CASSPILPEAFF. J is TRBJ1-1 and V is TRBV18; D unclear. V was trimmed by 3 bases and J by 6 bases, leaving 8 bases between them. Germline V lookup: CDR1 KGHSH, CDR2 LQKENI. This CDR3 comprises 12 residues.

Only a few counts were recorded for this clonotype. CDR3 coding DNA: TGTGCCAGCAGCTTAAAGGGGGACCAGGGCTTGAACACTGAAGCTTTCTTT. Protein: CASSLKGDQGLNTEAFF. The genes are TRBV7-3 and TRBJ1-1; a weak D match, TRBD1 (6 bases). The V and J ends lost 1 base and 0 bases respectively, with 15 bases between them. This CDR3 spans 17 amino acids. The germline V gene encodes CDR1 SGHTA and CDR2 FQGTGA.

At least ten counts were recorded for this clonotype. The chain is built from TRBV11-2 and TRBJ1-1; unclear D gene. This CDR3 is 11 amino acids long. The V gene's germline CDR1 is SGHAT and CDR2 FQNNGV. V lost 5 bases and J 2 bases, leaving 3 bases between the germline ends. The CDR3 is CASSANTEAFF. DNA of the CDR3: TGTGCCAGCAGCGCTAACACTGAAGCTTTCTTT.

This clonotype was seen a handful of times. The gene calls are TRBV9 and TRBJ1-1, with 7 bases that match TRBD1. CDR1 SGDLS and CDR2 YYNGEE come from the germline V gene. V trimming: 2 bases; J trimming: 6 bases; junction bases outside the gene matches: 10. The CDR3 has 15 residues. Here the CDR3 reads CASSVVQGPGAEAFF. The CDR3, as DNA: TGTGCCAGCAGCGTTGTACAGGGGCCGGGGGCTGAAGCTTTCTTT.

V usage is TRBV5-1 and J usage is TRBJ2-7; TRBD1 matches 7 bases. V was pared by 4 bases and J by 2 bases, with 6 bases of the junction left unmatched. This CDR3 has 14 amino acids. CDR1 is SGHRS and CDR2 is YFSETQ in the germline V gene. Written as DNA, the CDR3 is TGCGCCAGCAGCAGGACGGGACAGACCTACGAGCAGTACTTC. Protein sequence: CASSRTGQTYEQYF.

In its sample, this clonotype was seen many times. The chain uses TRBV9 and TRBJ1-2; D possibly corresponds to TRBD1 (6 bases). This CDR3 is 15 amino acids long. Germline V lookup: CDR1 SGDLS, CDR2 YYNGEE. The V gene lost 4 bases and the J gene lost 8 bases, with 21 bases spanning the gap. The CDR3 nucleotides are TGTGCCAGCAGCCCCCAGGGCGGATCCCAGGGGGGCTACACCTTC. Its translation: CASSPQGGSQGGYTF.

There are many counts of this clonotype. The chain has TRBV6-1 and TRBJ1-2; D gene unclear. CDR1 is MNHNS, CDR2 SASEGT, per germline. V was shortened by 7 bases and J by 8 bases, with 20 bases between the two germline ends. CDR3 size: 14 residues. CDR3 sequence reads: CASTRSAQQSGYTF. DNA for the CDR3: TGTGCCAGCACCCGGTCGGCCCAACAGAGCGGCTACACCTTC.

There are many counts of this clonotype. CDR3 nucleotide sequence: TGTGCCAGCAGTTTTAGGTTAGGCACAGATACGCAGTATTTT. It translates to CASSFRLGTDTQYF. The chain combines TRBV12-3 or TRBV12-4 with TRBJ2-3; no reliable D call. V lost 3 bases and J lost 1, with 8 bases in between. This CDR3 contains 14 residues.

The rearrangement links TRBV27 to TRBJ2-2; tentatively, D is TRBD2 (5 bases). Germline V gene data show CDR1 as MNHEY and CDR2 as SMNVEV (reference sequence). The V end lost 6 bases, the J end lost 5 bases, and 19 bases lay between the germline ends. This CDR3 has 16 residues. CDR3 coding DNA: TGTGCCAGCAGGACCCTACGGGGATCTGGGACCGGGGAGCTGTTTTTT. This sequence encodes CASRTLRGSGTGELFF.

There are many counts of this clonotype. This chain joins TRBV11-2 and TRBJ1-4; D is ambiguous. The germline gives CDR1 SGHAT, CDR2 FQNNGV. Trimming cost V 1 base and J 0 bases, with 15 bases left between them. This CDR3 contains 18 residues. The CDR3 bases are TGTGCCAGCAGCTTAGGCCCTCCAAGTATTGCAACTAATGAAAAACTGTTTTTT. It yields the protein CASSLGPPSIATNEKLFF.

This clonotype was observed at least ten times. The chain is built from TRBV19 and TRBJ2-2; D gene uncertain. The V end lost 0 bases, the J end lost 1 base, and 6 bases lay between the germline ends. Germline CDR1 LNHDA, CDR2 SQIVND (reference sequence). There are 15 residues in the CDR3. CDR3 DNA sequence: TGTGCCAGTAGTATAGACCCCTGGAACACCGGGGAGCTGTTTTTT. It codes for CASSIDPWNTGELFF.

This clonotype was recorded many times. The chain recombines TRBV11-2 with TRBJ1-1, with D perhaps TRBD1 (5 bases). Germline CDR1 is SGHAT and CDR2 is FQNNGV. Trimming shortened V by 4 bases and J by 1 base, and 19 bases separated the two germline ends. CDR3 size: 17 residues. The CDR3 sequence is CASSSVRGVYKNTEAFF. The DNA of the CDR3 is TGTGCCAGCAGCTCCGTAAGAGGGGTTTATAAGAACACTGAAGCTTTCTTT.

The table lists this clonotype with many counts. V gene TRBV6-5 combines with J gene TRBJ1-2; a weak D match, TRBD1 (5 bases). This CDR3 region has 14 residues. Germline V gives CDR1 MNHEY, CDR2 SVGAGI. V lost 4 bases and J 0 bases, leaving 9 bases between the germline ends. This CDR3 is CASSWGRANYGYTF. CDR3 bases: TGTGCCAGCAGTTGGGGCAGAGCTAACTATGGCTACACCTTC.

This clonotype showed up many times. The V call is TRBV11-2, the J call TRBJ2-2, with a weak D call TRBD2 (6 bases). There are 12 residues in the CDR3. V lost 6 bases and J 5 bases, leaving 7 bases between the germline ends. Germline assignment: CDR1 SGHAT and CDR2 FQNNGV. This chain's CDR3 is CASRRGTGELFF. The CDR3 DNA reads as TGTGCCAGCAGACGGGGGACCGGGGAGCTGTTTTTT.

Many counts were recorded for this clonotype. The chain links TRBV28 to TRBJ2-7; tentatively, D is TRBD1 (6 bases). In germline, CDR1 is MDHEN, CDR2 SYDVKM. The CDR3 has 14 residues. V shed 4 bases and J shed 3 bases, with 13 bases lying between them. The CDR3 DNA follows: TGTGCCAGCAGTTGGAACAGGGTAAACTACGAGCAGTACTTC. The encoded protein is CASSWNRVNYEQYF.

This clonotype was detected ten times or more. The rearrangement uses TRBV2 and TRBJ1-5, with TRBD1 identical over 9 bases. The CDR3 runs to 15 residues. Germline CDR1 is SNHLY and CDR2 is FYNNEI. J gave up 4 bases and V 5 bases, and 6 bases lay outside the gene matches. The CDR3 nucleotides are TGTGCCAGCAGTAATCAACAGGGGGCGAATCAGCCCCAGCATTTT. The encoded protein is CASSNQQGANQPQHF.

This clonotype appeared many times. V is TRBV27 and J is TRBJ2-2, with 7 bases identical to TRBD1. Germline-derived CDR1 and CDR2 are MNHEY and SMNVEV (reference sequence). Germline trimming cut 5 bases from V and 1 base from J; bases unmatched to any gene: 13. The CDR3 has 18 residues. In nucleotides, the CDR3 is TGTGCCAGCAGTCCGGGGACAGCCAGACCTATGAACACCGGGGAGCTGTTTTTT. Protein sequence: CASSPGTARPMNTGELFF.

V and J are TRBV11-2 and TRBJ2-5; D is ambiguous. Germline CDR1 is SGHAT and CDR2 is FQNNGV. V shed 4 bases and J shed 0 bases, with 15 bases lying between them. This CDR3 is built from 16 residues. The CDR3 DNA reads as TGTGCCAGCAGCTCTCCCCAAATACTGAACCAAGAGACCCAGTACTTC. This codes for CASSSPQILNQETQYF.

In this sample, this clonotype turned up many times. The chain joins TRBV29-1 to TRBJ2-7, with 8 nucleotides matching TRBD1. The V and J ends lost 6 bases and 1 base, in that order; junction bases with no gene match: 8. This CDR3 has 14 amino acids. The V gene's germline CDR1 is SQVTM and CDR2 ANQGSEA. CDR3 sequence: CSVDKGTGSYEQYF. In nucleotides, the CDR3 is TGCAGCGTAGACAAGGGGACAGGATCCTACGAGCAGTACTTC.

This chain links TRBV6-1 with TRBJ2-1; the D call may be TRBD1 or TRBD2 (5 bases each). Germline-derived CDR1 and CDR2 are MNHNS and SASEGT. V shed 10 bases and J shed 2 bases, with 15 bases lying between them. The CDR3 spans 14 residues. CDR3 DNA: TGTGCCACCGGACTCGGGGCTCCCTACAATGAGCAGTTCTTC. It encodes CATGLGAPYNEQFF.

This CDR3 is CASSQVTDTGELFF. Written as DNA, the CDR3 is TGTGCCAGCAGCCAAGTGACTGACACCGGGGAGCTGTTTTTT. V and J are TRBV3-1 and TRBJ2-2; D not resolved. Deletions cut 1 base from V and 3 bases from J, with 6 bases between. This CDR3 has 14 amino acids. CDR1 LGHDT and CDR2 YNNKEL come from the germline V gene (reference sequence).

This clonotype has more than one count but fewer than ten. The chain couples TRBV12-3 or TRBV12-4 to TRBJ2-5, with D perhaps TRBD2 (6 bases). The V and J ends lost 3 bases and 4 bases respectively, with 12 bases between them. The CDR3 has 14 residues. CDR3 sequence: CASSFGGRRETQYF. CDR3 sequence (DNA): TGTGCCAGCAGTTTCGGGGGACGCAGAGAGACCCAGTACTTC.

This clonotype was counted many times. The CDR3 nucleotides are TGTGCCAGCTCACCACAGGGGACATCTGCTTTCTTT. Translating gives CASSPQGTSAFF. J is TRBJ1-1 and V is TRBV18; tentative D call: TRBD1 (6 bases). V gave up 1 base and J gave up 11 bases, with 11 bases separating them. Germline CDR1 and CDR2: KGHSH and LQKENI. The CDR3 runs 12 residues.

This sequence joins TRBV29-1 and TRBJ2-2, with D tentatively TRBD1 (5 bases). This CDR3 is 16 amino acids long. Germline CDR1 reads SQVTM; CDR2 reads ANQGSEA. Trimming took 7 bases from V and 0 from J, leaving 18 bases between them. The DNA for the CDR3 is TGCAGCGCCGTTGACAGAGAAATCGCGAACACCGGGGAGCTGTTTTTT. It translates to CSAVDREIANTGELFF.

The rearrangement joins TRBV12-3 or TRBV12-4 to TRBJ1-1; 8 nucleotides match TRBD1. V dropped 0 bases and J dropped 1; count of bases not matched to a gene: 4. The CDR3 has 16 amino acids. This CDR3 reads CASSLAPGQENTEAFF. Written as DNA, the CDR3 is TGTGCCAGCAGTTTAGCTCCGGGACAGGAGAACACTGAAGCTTTCTTT.

This clonotype came up many times. The chain employs TRBV7-2 and TRBJ1-2; D call uncertain. Germline CDR1 and CDR2: SGHTA and FQGNSA. The CDR3 is 14 residues long. V gave up 4 bases and J gave up 4 bases, with 13 bases separating them. The CDR3 spells CASSSASFAYGYTF. The DNA of the CDR3 is TGTGCCAGCAGCTCTGCCTCCTTTGCCTATGGCTACACCTTC.